One sample yielded the 18 T cell receptor beta chains listed below, sequenced in a study of glioma-infiltrating T cells. TCR alpha and beta CDR3 regions were amplified from RNA using iRepertoire nested multiplex PCR. One entry per CDR3 protein results from TCRdb running MiXCR on the multiplex PCR reads. The repertoire holds about 140,000 distinct CDR3 sequences, with roughly 43% as singletons. Sequencing was performed on glioma tissue, nonneoplastic brain tissue, or PBMCs (not recorded which). These receptors were collected from a human donor with low-grade glioma or glioblastoma, undergoing nonglioma brain surgery, or in good health (not recorded which).

The chain joins TRBV19 to TRBJ2-3, with 7 bases identical to TRBD1. Germline V lookup: CDR1 LNHDA, CDR2 SQIVND (reference sequence). This CDR3 contains 16 residues. V was pared by 5 bases and J by 3 bases, with 11 bases of the junction left unmatched. CDR3 coding DNA: TGTGCCAGTAGTGCCTGGACAGGATCTTCGACAGATACGCAGTATTTT. This encodes CASSAWTGSSTDTQYF.

V usage is TRBV4-1 and J usage is TRBJ1-3, with D possibly TRBD1 on 5 matching bases. V shed 1 base and J shed 1 base, with 14 bases lying between them. The CDR3 has 17 residues. Germline CDR1 is MGHRA and CDR2 is YSYEKL. The CDR3 loop reads CASSQGEPGLSGNTIYF. The CDR3 coding sequence is TGCGCCAGCAGCCAAGGGGAACCGGGGCTGTCTGGAAACACCATATATTTT.

The chain employs TRBV20-1 and TRBJ1-2; no firm D call. Trimming took off 5 bases at V and 3 bases at J, with 10 bases between the two ends. Looked up from germline, CDR1 is DFQATT and CDR2 is SNEGSKA (reference sequence). The CDR3 has 12 amino acids. The CDR3 protein is CSAVRVYYGYTF. The CDR3 DNA sequence: TGCAGTGCTGTTCGCGTATACTATGGCTACACCTTC.

The V call is TRBV2, the J call TRBJ2-3; D remains ambiguous. Trimming stripped 10 bases from V and 2 bases from J, with 7 bases between. This CDR3 comprises 11 residues. Germline lookup yields CDR1 SNHLY and CDR2 FYNNEI. The CDR3 sequence: CATDPTDTQYF. The DNA of the CDR3 is TGTGCCACCGACCCCACAGATACGCAGTATTTT.

The V and J genes are TRBV6-1 and TRBJ1-5, with 8 bases aligning to TRBD1. Germline values: CDR1 MNHNS, CDR2 SASEGT. J was trimmed by 1 base and V by 10 bases; bases with no gene match: 6. This CDR3 region has 14 residues. The CDR3 sequence is CATQDRESNQPQHF. DNA for the CDR3: TGTGCCACCCAGGACAGGGAAAGCAATCAGCCCCAGCATTTT.

Points on this clonotype: This sequence may be a read error, since a much larger clone differs from it by one base. V gene TRBV24-1 combines with J gene TRBJ2-2; 10 bases line up with TRBD2. Per germline, CDR1 KGHDR and CDR2 SFDVKD. The CDR3 has 16 residues. J was trimmed by 6 bases and V by 8 bases; bases with no gene match: 11. In DNA form, the CDR3 reads TGTGCCACCAATGACCCTCAGCGGGAGGGCGCCGGGGAGCTGTTTTTT. Translated: CATNDPQREGAGELFF.

A few counts support this clonotype. The chain links TRBV6-1 to TRBJ1-5; 9 bases are a match to TRBD1. The CDR3 contains 16 residues. V trimming: 4 bases; J trimming: 1 base; junction bases outside the gene matches: 5. The V gene's germline CDR1 is MNHNS and CDR2 SASEGT. The CDR3 sequence is CASSGDRGVSNQPQHF. CDR3 DNA sequence: TGTGCCAGCAGTGGCGACAGGGGGGTAAGCAATCAGCCCCAGCATTTT.

This clonotype was seen a handful of times. The V gene is TRBV6-1, the J gene TRBJ2-3; D possibly uses TRBD1 or TRBD2 (6 bases each). The germline V gene has CDR1 MNHNS and CDR2 SASEGT. V gave up 5 bases and J gave up 5 bases, with 14 bases separating them. The CDR3 spans 14 residues. CDR3 nucleotide sequence: TGTGCCAGCAGTACCCCGGGGGCCCAAGATACGCAGTATTTT. Translation gives CASSTPGAQDTQYF.

In its sample, this clonotype was seen many times. The chain uses TRBV20-1 and TRBJ2-7; D possibly corresponds to TRBD1 (6 bases). Germline V gene sequence: CDR1 DFQATT, CDR2 SNEGSKA (reference sequence). CDR3 size: 14 residues. The V end was cut by 4 bases, the J end by 4 bases, with 17 bases between. The CDR3 here is CSATSDAGAYEQYF. DNA for the CDR3: TGCAGTGCTACCTCTGACGCAGGGGCGTACGAGCAGTACTTC.

The chain carries TRBV20-1 and TRBJ1-1; a possible D gene is TRBD1 (5 bases). This CDR3 spans 15 amino acids. Germline V CDR1 and CDR2: DFQATT, SNEGSKA (reference sequence). V shed 1 base and J shed 0 bases, with 12 bases lying between them. In DNA form, the CDR3 reads TGCAGTGCTAGAGGGCAGGACACCGTGAACACTGAAGCTTTCTTT. This encodes CSARGQDTVNTEAFF.

CDR3 sequence reads: CASSYSNRYEQYF. The CDR3 nucleotides are TGTGCCAGCAGTTACTCAAACCGCTACGAGCAGTACTTC. The rearrangement joins TRBV6-6 to TRBJ2-7; D gene ambiguous. Germline V gene lookup returns CDR1 MNHNY and CDR2 SVGAGI (reference sequence). V was pared by 0 bases and J by 3 bases, with 6 bases between. This CDR3 comprises 13 residues.

The V call is TRBV15, the J call TRBJ2-5; either TRBD1 or TRBD2 may supply D (6 bases each). CDR3 length equals 14 residues. CDR1 is LNHNV, CDR2 YYDKDF, per germline (reference sequence). V was shortened by 6 bases and J by 2 bases, with 13 bases between the two germline ends. In DNA, the CDR3 is TGTGCCACCAGAGAAGGGGGGACTCAAGAGACCCAGTACTTC. Its translation: CATREGGTQETQYF. Full variable domain (rest looked up from reference TRBV15 and TRBJ2-5): DAMVIQNPRYQVTQFGKPVTLSCSQTLNHNVMYWYQQKSSQAPKLLFHYYDKDFNNEADTPDNFQSRRPNTSFCFLDIRSPGLGDTAMYLCATREGGTQETQYFGPGTRLLVL.

The rearrangement joins TRBV5-1 to TRBJ1-1, with 8 bases lining up with TRBD1. This CDR3 contains 14 residues. The ends lost 4 bases at V and 6 bases at J; junction bases unmatched: 8. From germline, CDR1 is SGHRS and CDR2 YFSETQ. DNA of the CDR3: TGCGCCAGCAGCGGACAGGGCGGGTACGCTGAAGCTTTCTTT. Amino acids: CASSGQGGYAEAFF. The entire variable domain, with the rest obtained from reference TRBV5-1 and TRBJ1-1, is as follows: KAGVTQTPRYLIKTRGQQVTLSCSPISGHRSVSWYQQTPGQGLQFLFEYFSETQRNKGNFPGRFSGRQFSNSRSEMNVSTLELGDSALYLCASSGQGGYAEAFFGQGTRLTVV.

This clonotype was seen only a few times. CDR3 bases: TGTGCCAGCAGAACCACAGGGGCAGAGACCCAGTACTTC. It specifies CASRTTGAETQYF. The rearrangement links TRBV6-1 to TRBJ2-5, with 7 bases aligning to TRBD1. The CDR3 consists of 13 residues. Unmatched junction bases numbered 5, after V lost 6 bases and J lost 4 bases. Germline-derived CDR1 and CDR2 are MNHNS and SASEGT.

This clonotype was recorded once. The chain carries TRBV12-3 or TRBV12-4 and TRBJ1-3, with no clear D. Trimming cost V 6 bases and J 4 bases, with 10 bases left between them. This CDR3 contains 13 residues. The chain's CDR3 is CASSFNQGNTIYF. The CDR3 DNA reads as TGTGCCAGCAGCTTTAACCAAGGAAACACCATATATTTT.

As DNA, the CDR3 is TGTGCCAGCAGCCCCGTAGCGGGAGGTGCTGAGCAGTTCTTC. The encoded protein is CASSPVAGGAEQFF. This chain joins TRBV3-1 and TRBJ2-1; 10 nucleotides agree with TRBD2. The CDR3 runs 14 residues. CDR1 is LGHDT, CDR2 YNNKEL, per germline (reference sequence). After removal of 4 bases from V and 9 bases from J, the junction contained 6 bases not matched to a gene.

The rearrangement links TRBV6-2 or TRBV6-3 to TRBJ2-2; 7 bases are shared with TRBD2. Germline CDR1 is MNHEY and CDR2 is SVGEGT. V gave up 8 bases and J gave up 4 bases; unmatched junction bases: 7. The CDR3 sequence is 14 residues long. The CDR3 spells CASARLAGTGELFF. Here the CDR3 DNA reads TGTGCCAGCGCCCGACTAGCAGGCACCGGGGAGCTGTTTTTT.

Worth noting for this clonotype: It may be a read error: a sequence one base away is much more abundant. V and J are TRBV4-1 and TRBJ2-1, with D unresolved. Germline lookup yields CDR1 MGHRA and CDR2 YSYEKL. This CDR3 has 15 residues. V dropped 0 bases and J dropped 10 bases, with 16 bases sitting between them. DNA for the CDR3: TGCGCCAGCAGCCAAGATGGCGTAGGGCCGAGAGAGCAGTTCTTC. It encodes CASSQDGVGPREQFF.